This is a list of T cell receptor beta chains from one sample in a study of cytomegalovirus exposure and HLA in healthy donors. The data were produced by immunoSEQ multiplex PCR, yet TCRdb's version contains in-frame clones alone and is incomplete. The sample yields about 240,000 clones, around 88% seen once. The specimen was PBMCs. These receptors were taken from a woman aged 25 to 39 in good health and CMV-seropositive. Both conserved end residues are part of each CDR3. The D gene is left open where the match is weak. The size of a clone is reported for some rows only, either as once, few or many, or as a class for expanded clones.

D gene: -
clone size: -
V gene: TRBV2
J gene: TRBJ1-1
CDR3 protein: CASSQEGRYTEAFF
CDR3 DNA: TGTGCCAGCAGCCAGGAGGGACGGTACACTGAAGCTTTCTTT

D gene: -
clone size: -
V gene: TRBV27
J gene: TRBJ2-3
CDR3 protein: CASSLRQGLSTDTQYF
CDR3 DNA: TGTGCCAGCAGTTTACGCCAGGGGCTGAGCACAGATACGCAGTATTTT

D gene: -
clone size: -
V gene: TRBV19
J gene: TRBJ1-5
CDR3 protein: CASSIWEGPNQPQHF
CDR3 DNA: TGTGCCAGTAGTATTTGGGAGGGACCGAATCAGCCCCAGCATTTT

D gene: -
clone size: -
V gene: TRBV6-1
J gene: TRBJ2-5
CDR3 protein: CASSERGRGTQYF
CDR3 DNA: TGTGCCAGCAGTGAAAGGGGCAGGGGGACCCAGTACTTC

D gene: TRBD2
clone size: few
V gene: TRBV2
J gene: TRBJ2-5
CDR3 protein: CASSIAGGGNQYF
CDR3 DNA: TGTGCCAGCAGTATTGCGGGAGGTGGGAACCAGTACTTC

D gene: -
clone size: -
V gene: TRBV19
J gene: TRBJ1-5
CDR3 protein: CASSTFTAGQPQHF
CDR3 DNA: TGTGCCAGTAGTACTTTCACGGCGGGGCAGCCCCAGCATTTT

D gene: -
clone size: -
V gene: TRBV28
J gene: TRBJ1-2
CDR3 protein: CASRSFQGMGNYGYTF
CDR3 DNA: TGTGCCAGCAGGTCATTCCAGGGGATGGGCAACTATGGCTACACCTTC

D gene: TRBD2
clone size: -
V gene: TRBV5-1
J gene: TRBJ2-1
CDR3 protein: CASSYGTIGRDEQFF
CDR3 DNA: TGCGCCAGCAGCTACGGGACTATCGGCCGCGATGAGCAGTTCTTC

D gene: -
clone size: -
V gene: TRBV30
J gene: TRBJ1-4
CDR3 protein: CAWNLQGGNEKLFF
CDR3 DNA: TGTGCCTGGAACCTACAGGGTGGCAATGAAAAACTGTTTTTT

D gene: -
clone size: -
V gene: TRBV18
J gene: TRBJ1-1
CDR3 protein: CASSSGGLPAEAFF
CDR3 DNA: TGTGCCAGCTCATCGGGAGGGCTTCCGGCTGAAGCTTTCTTT

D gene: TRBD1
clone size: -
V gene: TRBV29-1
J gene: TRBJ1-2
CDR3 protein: CSVWTGSGYTF
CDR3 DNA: TGCAGCGTATGGACAGGGAGTGGCTACACCTTC

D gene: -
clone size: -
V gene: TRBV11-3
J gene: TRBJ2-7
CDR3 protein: CASSGVQAQSYEQYF
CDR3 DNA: TGTGCCAGCAGCGGTGTGCAGGCCCAATCCTACGAGCAGTACTTC

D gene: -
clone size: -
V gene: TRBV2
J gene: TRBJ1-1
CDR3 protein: CAIGTTLDTEAFF
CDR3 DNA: TGTGCCATTGGGACAACTCTGGACACTGAAGCTTTCTTT

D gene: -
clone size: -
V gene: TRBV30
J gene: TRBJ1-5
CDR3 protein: CAWSVRGVSNQPQHF
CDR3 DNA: TGTGCCTGGAGTGTACGGGGGGTTAGCAATCAGCCCCAGCATTTT

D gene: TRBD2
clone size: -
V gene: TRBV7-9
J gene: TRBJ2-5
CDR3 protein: CASSFPGLAVFEETQYF
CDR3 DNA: TGTGCCAGCAGCTTTCCGGGACTAGCGGTTTTCGAAGAGACCCAGTACTTC

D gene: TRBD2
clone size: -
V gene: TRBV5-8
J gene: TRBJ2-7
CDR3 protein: CASSLGREGSYEQYF
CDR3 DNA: TGTGCCAGCAGCTTGGGGCGGGAGGGATCCTACGAGCAGTACTTC

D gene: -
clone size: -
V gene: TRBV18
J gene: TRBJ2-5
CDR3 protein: CASSTGSRETQYF
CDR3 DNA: TGTGCCAGCTCAACCGGGTCAAGAGAGACCCAGTACTTC

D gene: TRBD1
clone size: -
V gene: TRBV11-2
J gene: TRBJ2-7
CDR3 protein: CASSQPGGYEQYF
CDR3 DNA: TGTGCCAGCAGCCAACCAGGGGGCTACGAGCAGTACTTC

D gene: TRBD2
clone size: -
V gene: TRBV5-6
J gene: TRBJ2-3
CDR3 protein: CASSLGPSGRTDTQYF
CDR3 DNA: TGTGCCAGCAGCTTGGGGCCTAGCGGGAGGACAGATACGCAGTATTTT

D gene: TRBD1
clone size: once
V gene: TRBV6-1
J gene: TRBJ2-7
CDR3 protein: CASSARDRDYEQYF
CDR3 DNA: TGTGCCAGCAGTGCCCGGGACAGGGACTACGAGCAGTACTTC

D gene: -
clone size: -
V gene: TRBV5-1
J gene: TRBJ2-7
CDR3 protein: CASGAGSYEQYF
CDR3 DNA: TGCGCCAGCGGAGCGGGTAGCTACGAGCAGTACTTC

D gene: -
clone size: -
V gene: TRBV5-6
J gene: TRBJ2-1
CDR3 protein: CASSLAKVSGLGGPNEQFF
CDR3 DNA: TGTGCCAGCAGCTTGGCCAAAGTGAGTGGACTGGGGGGTCCCAATGAGCAGTTCTTC

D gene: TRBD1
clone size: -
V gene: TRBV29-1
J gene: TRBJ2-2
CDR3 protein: CSGWTGSDTGTGELFF
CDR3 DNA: TGCAGCGGGTGGACAGGGAGTGACACGGGCACCGGGGAGCTGTTTTTT

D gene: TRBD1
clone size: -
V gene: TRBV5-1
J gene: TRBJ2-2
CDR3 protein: CASRQHLPGTDTGELFF
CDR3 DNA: TGCGCCAGCAGACAACACCTACCCGGGACAGACACCGGGGAGCTGTTTTTT

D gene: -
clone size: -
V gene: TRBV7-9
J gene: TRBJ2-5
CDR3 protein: CASSLTVGSRETQYF
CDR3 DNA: TGTGCCAGCAGCTTGACAGTCGGTTCTAGGGAGACCCAGTACTTC

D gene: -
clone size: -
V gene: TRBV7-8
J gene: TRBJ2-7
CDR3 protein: CASSLGRDNEQYF
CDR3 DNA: TGTGCCAGCAGCTTGGGTCGGGATAACGAGCAGTACTTC

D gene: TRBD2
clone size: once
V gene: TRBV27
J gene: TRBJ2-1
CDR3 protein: CASSLCYWEGTYNEQFF
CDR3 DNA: TGTGCCAGCAGTTTATGTTATTGGGAGGGTACCTACAATGAGCAGTTCTTC

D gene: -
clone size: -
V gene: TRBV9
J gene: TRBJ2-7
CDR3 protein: CASSVASTNSYEQYF
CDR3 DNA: TGTGCCAGCAGCGTAGCTAGCACCAACTCCTACGAGCAGTACTTC

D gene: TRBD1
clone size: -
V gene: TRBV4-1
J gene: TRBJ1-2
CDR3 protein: CASSQAGTGGLDYGYTF
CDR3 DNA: TGCGCCAGCAGCCAAGCCGGGACAGGGGGTTTGGACTATGGCTACACCTTC

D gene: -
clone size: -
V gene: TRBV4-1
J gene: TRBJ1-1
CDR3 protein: CASSQSGANTEAFF
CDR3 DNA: TGCGCCAGCAGCCAATCGGGAGCGAACACTGAAGCTTTCTTT

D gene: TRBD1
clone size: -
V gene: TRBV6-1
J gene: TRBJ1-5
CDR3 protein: CASRRGTGQVQPQHF
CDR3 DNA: TGTGCCAGCAGGAGGGGGACAGGGCAAGTGCAGCCCCAGCATTTT

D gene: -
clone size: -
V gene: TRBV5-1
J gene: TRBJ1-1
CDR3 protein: CASSEQKNTEAFF
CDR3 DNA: TGCGCCAGCAGCGAACAGAAGAACACTGAAGCTTTCTTT

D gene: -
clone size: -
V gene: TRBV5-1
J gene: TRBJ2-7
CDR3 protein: CASSSFLPISYEQYF
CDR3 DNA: TGCGCCAGCAGCTCTTTCTTACCTATCTCCTACGAGCAGTACTTC

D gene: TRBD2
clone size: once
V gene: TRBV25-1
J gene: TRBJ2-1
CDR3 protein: CASSEYLLADSYNEQFF
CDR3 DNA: TGTGCCAGCAGTGAATACCTCCTAGCGGACTCCTACAATGAGCAGTTCTTC

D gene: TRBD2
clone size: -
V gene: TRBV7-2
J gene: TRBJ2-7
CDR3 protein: CASSFTPGGYEQYF
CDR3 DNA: TGTGCCAGCAGCTTTACCCCGGGGGGGTACGAGCAGTACTTC

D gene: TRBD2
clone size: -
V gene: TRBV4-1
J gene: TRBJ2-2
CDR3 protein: CASSQERLGLGMGELFF
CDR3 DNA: TGCGCCAGCAGCCAAGAGAGGTTAGGACTAGGGATGGGGGAGCTGTTTTTT

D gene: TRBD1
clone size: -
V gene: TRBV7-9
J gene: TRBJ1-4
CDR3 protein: CASSPRTGEGEKLFF
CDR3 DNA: TGTGCCAGCAGCCCAAGGACAGGGGAGGGGGAAAAACTGTTTTTT